This T cell receptor beta chain was captured by sequencing in a study of cytomegalovirus exposure and HLA in healthy donors (dated by TCRdb to 2015 to 2018). The study in broad terms: According to an earlier analysis of 587 of the donors, about 179 million T cells yielded 90 million to 140 million unique TCR beta sequences and 276 Gb of sequence data. An early release covering 500 to 750 HLA-typed donors comprised about 300 gigabases of sequencing data and around 85 million unique TCR sequences. Among the approximately 430 genotyped donors, approximately 76% belonged to the genetic ancestry cluster associated with self-reported Caucasian donors. The study aimed to test whether cataloging public T cell receptors could reveal signatures of past pathogen exposure. Using immunosequencing, the study profiled T cell repertoires from approximately 700 subjects and related those repertoires to cytomegalovirus serostatus. Along with the approximately 620-subject first cohort, a separate validation cohort of over 90 different subjects was used. To predict cytomegalovirus infection status, the study brought together high-throughput TCR immunosequencing, statistical association of individual TCRs with disease status, and machine learning. A later analysis re-examined previously published TCR beta repertoires from 600 to 700 donors and added high-resolution HLA genotyping to investigate patterns of TCR occurrence. In the later analysis, no new phenotypic data were used to find candidate immune exposures; instead, reliance was placed on TCR beta sequences and their occurrence across donors. In an earlier analysis of more than 550 of the donors, high-throughput TCR beta sequencing was used to judge whether each TCR beta V gene segment behaved as functional or pseudogenic. Donor age, sex, ethnicity and CMV serostatus were compiled together with the repertoire data. A later genetic analysis used genome-wide SNP genotypes for about 65% of the 666 donors, treating that subset as a discovery cohort. Every discovery cohort repertoire had been produced on one sequencing platform. HLA typing covered class I and class II loci at four-digit resolution. Typing coverage differed by locus: A, B, C, DRB1 and DQB1 were typed in roughly 620-640 donors, DQA1 in 500 to 550, DPA1 in 600 to 610, and DPB1 in around 440. A few DR-DQ haplotypes were treated as single units for association and clustering because of strong linkage in the cohort. Among some 410 genotyped donors of the cohort, an average of around 240,000 unique TCR beta nucleotide sequences were sequenced per donor, around a sixth of them non-productive.

Inclusive of the bounding cysteine and phenylalanine, the CDR3 is 18 residues long. The only DNA kept is the CDR3, 54 bases in frame from the first base. V has 5 bases trimmed and J has 5 bases trimmed; junction bases matching no gene number 20. From a lookup of the germline V gene (reference sequence), CDR1 and CDR2 are MNHEY and SMNVEV. Here is what the overall study found, with its caveats: A later genetic analysis reported fewer N-insertions in productive TCRs among donors in an Asian-associated ancestry cluster than the approximately 670-donor mean. When HLA alleles, especially DR and DQ, strongly co-occurred, attributing TCR associations to individual alleles was difficult. Broadly in line with IMGT annotations, most TCR beta V segments showed up in productive rearrangements about 87% or about 30% of the time in an earlier analysis of around 550 of the donors. Only TCR beta chains were sequenced in this cohort, and the absence of alpha or paired-chain data limited detectable features. The only immune exposure information available for the cohort was CMV serostatus. Because some donors lacked HLA typing at each locus, the association tests relied only on the typed subset. A group of highly shared sequence variants was considered likely to be a technical artifact of the sequencing pipeline. According to a later analysis, TCR association rates differed among HLA loci, with DRB1 alleles showing the most associated TCRs and HLA-C alleles showing the fewest. V-gene and J-gene trimming of TCR beta chains was associated with a missense DCLRE1C variant in a later genetic analysis, and the association was replicated in an independent cohort. Correlated functional status among segregating V segments might be attributable to linkage disequilibrium, but an unknown experimental factor could not be ruled out. In a later analysis, HLA-associated TCR beta chains showed more clonal expansion and lower generation probabilities than non-associated chains that were equally common. Specific HLA alleles were associated with 15,000 to 20,000 TCR beta sequences at a false discovery rate of 0.05 in a later analysis. Roughly uniform sequencing depth across donors was assumed in presence/absence analyses, although this assumption may not hold. The authors suggested that the approach could potentially be extended to other disease states and immunological phenotypes. The classifier was reported to diagnose cytomegalovirus status with high specificity and sensitivity in both the original and validation cohorts. Some IMGT-functional V segments, including TRBV6-2 and TRBV6-3, could not be distinguished by the 87-base-pair reads and were therefore excluded. A further reported finding was that TCR beta sequences accurately predicted the HLA-A and HLA-B alleles for most subjects in the first cohort. The earlier analysis of approximately 540 of the donors excluded around 17 rarely observed V segments, including chromosome 9 orphons, because counts were too low. In vitro tests confirmed that three of the cytomegalovirus-associated TCR beta chains recognize cytomegalovirus antigens. The study gave a list of around 170 TCR beta chains associated with cytomegalovirus. Most TCR sequences were seen in very few donors, while some public TCRs were found in many individuals. In a later analysis, several top co-occurrence clusters were reported to appear linked to parvovirus B19, influenza, CMV and Epstein-Barr virus. According to a later analysis, most CMV-associated TCR beta chains appeared to be HLA-restricted, and the HLA associations seemed to be driven largely by CMV exposure.

Remarks on this clone: Its target antigen remains unknown. The sample holds no much larger clone one base away, and base qualities are not on file.

The library was built by means of the immunoSEQ multiplex PCR assay. For the multiplex PCR, a mixture combining 60 forward primers for TCR Vbeta segments and 13 reverse primers for TCR Jbeta segments was used. Amplification of the CDR3 region of rearranged TCR beta genes was performed with a multiplex PCR assay on genomic DNA. On the Illumina HiSeq System, the amplified TCR beta libraries were sequenced as 87-base-pair reads. The paper's processing steps were these. In a later analysis, tens of millions of unique TCR beta chains were counted across the roughly 670 repertoires, and approximately 9.9 million of these chains were shared by at least two donors. Raw reads were error-corrected and collapsed into unique sequences with a nearest-neighbor algorithm that merged closely related sequences to remove PCR and sequencing errors. CDR3 sequences were aligned to IMGT reference sequences to assign V, D and J gene segments. For a sequence to be retained, a match of at least six nucleotides to both a V gene segment and a J gene segment was required. Rearrangements were classified as productive when the CDR3 lacked stop codons and remained in frame with V and J, and all other rearrangements were classified as non-productive. Following IMGT convention, CDR3 was defined as the stretch from the second conserved V-encoded cysteine up to the conserved J-encoded phenylalanine. The earlier analysis of a few hundred of the donors excluded any sequence lacking an unambiguous match to a single V gene segment. In an earlier analysis of about 590 of the donors, a V segment was called functional when productive rearrangements were above 56.7%, and segregating when the standard deviation between donors exceeded 5%. A statistical classification framework was developed to diagnose cytomegalovirus status using the catalog of TCR beta chain sequences. A later analysis assigned V and J genes by comparing TCR nucleotide sequences with IMGT/GENE-DB human TR gene sequences. Using the TCRdist pipeline, a later analysis assigned CDR3 sequences along with most-parsimonious VDJ recombination scenarios. In a later analysis, every TCR beta chain was defined by the combination of its CDR3 amino acid sequence and its V-gene family, and reads without a unique V-gene family were dropped. To address suspected cross-contamination and a sequencing artifact, a later analysis removed roughly 580 highly shared, low-generation-probability nucleotide sequences. For each public chain, a later analysis derived a clonal expansion index from normalized ranks of inferred template counts within each repertoire. A later analysis computed generation probabilities with a VDJ recombination model fitted to out-of-frame rearrangements, and checked the results against IGoR. In a later analysis, hypergeometric tests were used to score TCR-TCR, TCR-HLA and TCR-CMV co-occurrence, with a repertoire-size bias correction applied to TCR pairs. False discovery rates were estimated in a later analysis by permuting HLA or CMV assignments 20 times. In a later analysis, co-occurring TCRs were grouped with DBSCAN, and TCRdist sequence similarity was added when clustering was performed within HLA-allele-positive subsets. Co-occurrence clustering excluded repertoires with fewer than 30,000 or more than 120,000 public chains, plus five with anomalous nucleotide sharing. TCRdb took this table from immuneACCESS and kept in-frame rearrangements with V and J called. Such tables lack part of the clones; where checked against another copy, unresolved V genes explain under half of the gap, and the rest is unexplained. For V, J and clone size, that table is used; D and trimming come from the DNA. Across this sample there are fewer than 120,000 clones, with approximately 86% seen only once. The ten largest make up more than 1.5% of the sample.

In total, 666 healthy bone marrow donors made up the cohort. Cohort members were all nominally healthy when sampled, although unrecorded immune exposures were likely present. The donor was CMV seronegative and was included in the group of about 400 seronegative cohort members. A peripheral blood sample was collected from each donor, and TCR beta sequencing was performed on peripheral blood mononuclear cells. Genomic DNA extraction from the blood cell samples was performed with the Qiagen DNeasy Blood Extraction Kit. The V and J genes are TRBV27 and TRBJ2-7; TRBD1 agrees with 8 junctional bases. The sequence derives from a man aged 35 to 55 in good health and CMV-seronegative. The sequencing sample was made of PBMCs. The sequenced DNA: TGTGCCAGCAGTCCATCCGGACAGGGTTTAGGGGGTGGGAACGAGCAGTACTTC. The encoded protein is CASSPSGQGLGGGNEQYF.